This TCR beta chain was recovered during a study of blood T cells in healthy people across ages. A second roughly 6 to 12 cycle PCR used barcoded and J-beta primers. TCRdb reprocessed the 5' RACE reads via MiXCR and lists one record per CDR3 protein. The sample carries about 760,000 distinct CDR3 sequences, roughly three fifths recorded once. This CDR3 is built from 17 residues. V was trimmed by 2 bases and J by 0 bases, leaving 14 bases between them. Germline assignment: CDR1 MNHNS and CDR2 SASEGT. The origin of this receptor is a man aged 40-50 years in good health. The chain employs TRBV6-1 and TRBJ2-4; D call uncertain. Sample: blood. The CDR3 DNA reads TGTGCCAGCAGTGAAAAGATAGCCATACTAGCCAAAAACATTCAGTACTTC. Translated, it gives CASSEKIAILAKNIQYF.